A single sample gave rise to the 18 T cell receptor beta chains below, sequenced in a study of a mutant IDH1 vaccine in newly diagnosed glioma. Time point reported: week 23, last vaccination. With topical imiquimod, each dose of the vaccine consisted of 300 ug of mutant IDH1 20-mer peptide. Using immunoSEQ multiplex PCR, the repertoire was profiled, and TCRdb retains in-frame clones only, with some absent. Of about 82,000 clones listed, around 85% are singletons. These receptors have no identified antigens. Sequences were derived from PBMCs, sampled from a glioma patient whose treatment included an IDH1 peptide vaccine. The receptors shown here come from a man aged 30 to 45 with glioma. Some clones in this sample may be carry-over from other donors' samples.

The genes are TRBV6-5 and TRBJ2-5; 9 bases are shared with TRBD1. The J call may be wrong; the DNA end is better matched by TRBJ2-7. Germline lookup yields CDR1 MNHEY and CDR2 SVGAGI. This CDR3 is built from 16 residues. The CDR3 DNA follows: TGTGCCAGCAGTTACTCGACAGGGGGACTCTCCTACGAGCAGTACTTC. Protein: CASSYSTGGLSYEQYF.

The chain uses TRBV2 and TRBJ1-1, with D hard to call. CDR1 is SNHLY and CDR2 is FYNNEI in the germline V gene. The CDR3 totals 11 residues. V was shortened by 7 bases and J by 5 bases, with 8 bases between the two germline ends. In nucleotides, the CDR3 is TGTGCCAGCATACGAAGGACTGAAGCTTTCTTT. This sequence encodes CASIRRTEAFF.

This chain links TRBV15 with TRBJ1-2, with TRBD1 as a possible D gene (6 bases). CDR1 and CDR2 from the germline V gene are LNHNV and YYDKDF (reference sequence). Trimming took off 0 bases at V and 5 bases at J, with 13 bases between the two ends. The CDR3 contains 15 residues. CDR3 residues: CATSRDRGTDYGYTF. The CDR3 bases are TGTGCCACCAGCAGAGATAGGGGGACTGATTATGGCTACACCTTC.

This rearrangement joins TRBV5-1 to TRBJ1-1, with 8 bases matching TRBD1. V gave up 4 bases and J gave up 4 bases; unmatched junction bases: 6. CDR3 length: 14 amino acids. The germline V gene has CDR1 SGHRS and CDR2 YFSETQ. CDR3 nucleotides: TGCGCCAGCAGCCAAACCACAGGGGGCACTGAAGCTTTCTTT. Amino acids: CASSQTTGGTEAFF.

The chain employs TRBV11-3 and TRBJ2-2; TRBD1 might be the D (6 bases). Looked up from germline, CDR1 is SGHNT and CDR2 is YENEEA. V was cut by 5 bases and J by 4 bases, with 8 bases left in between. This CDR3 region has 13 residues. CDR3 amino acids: CASSPRGTGELFF. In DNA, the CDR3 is TGTGCCAGCAGCCCCAGGGGCACCGGGGAGCTGTTTTTT. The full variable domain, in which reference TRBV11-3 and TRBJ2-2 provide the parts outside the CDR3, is EAGVVQSPRYKIIEKKQPVAFWCNPISGHNTLYWYLQNLGQGPELLIRYENEEAVDDSQLPKDRFSAERLKGVDSTLKIQPAELGDSAVYLCASSPRGTGELFFGEGSRLTVL.

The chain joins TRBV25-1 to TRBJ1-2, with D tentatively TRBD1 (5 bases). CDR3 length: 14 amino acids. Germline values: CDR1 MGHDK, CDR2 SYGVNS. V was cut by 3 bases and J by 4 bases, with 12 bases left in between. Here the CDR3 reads CASSEGREGYGYTF. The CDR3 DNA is TGTGCCAGCAGTGAGGGCAGGGAGGGCTATGGCTACACCTTC.

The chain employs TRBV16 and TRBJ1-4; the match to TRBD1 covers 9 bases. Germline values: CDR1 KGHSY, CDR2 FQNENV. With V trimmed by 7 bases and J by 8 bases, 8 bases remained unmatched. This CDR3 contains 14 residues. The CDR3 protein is CASNLDRGNEKLFF. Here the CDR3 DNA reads TGTGCCAGCAACCTCGACAGGGGGAACGAAAAACTGTTTTTT. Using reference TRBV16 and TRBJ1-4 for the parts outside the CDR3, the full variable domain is GEEVAQTPKHLVRGEGQKAKLYCAPIKGHSYVFWYQQVLKNEFKFLISFQNENVFDETGMPKERFSAKCLPNSPCSLEIQATKLEDSAVYFCASNLDRGNEKLFFGSGTQLSVL.

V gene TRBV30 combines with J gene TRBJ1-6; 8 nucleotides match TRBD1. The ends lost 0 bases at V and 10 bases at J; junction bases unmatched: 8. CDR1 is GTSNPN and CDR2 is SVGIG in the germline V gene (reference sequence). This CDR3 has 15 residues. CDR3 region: CAWSVQGGFGSPLHF. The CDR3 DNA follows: TGTGCCTGGAGTGTACAGGGGGGTTTTGGCTCACCCCTCCACTTT. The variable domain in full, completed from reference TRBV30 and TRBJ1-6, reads SQTIHQWPATLVQPVGSPLSLECTVEGTSNPNLYWYRQAAGRGLQLLFYSVGIGQISSEVPQNLSASRPQDRQFILSSKKLLLSDSGFYLCAWSVQGGFGSPLHFGNGTRLTVT.

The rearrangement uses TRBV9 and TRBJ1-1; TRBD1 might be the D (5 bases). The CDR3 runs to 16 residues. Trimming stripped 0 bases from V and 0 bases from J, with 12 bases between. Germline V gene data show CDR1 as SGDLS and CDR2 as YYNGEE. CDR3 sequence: CASSVGTQGMNTEAFF. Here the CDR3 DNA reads TGTGCCAGCAGCGTAGGGACCCAGGGAATGAACACTGAAGCTTTCTTT.

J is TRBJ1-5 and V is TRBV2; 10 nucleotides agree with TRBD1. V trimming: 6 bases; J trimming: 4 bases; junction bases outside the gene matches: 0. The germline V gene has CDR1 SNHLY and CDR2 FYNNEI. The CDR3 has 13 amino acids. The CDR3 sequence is CASRGQGNQPQHF. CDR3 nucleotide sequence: TGTGCCAGCAGGGGACAGGGGAATCAGCCCCAGCATTTT.

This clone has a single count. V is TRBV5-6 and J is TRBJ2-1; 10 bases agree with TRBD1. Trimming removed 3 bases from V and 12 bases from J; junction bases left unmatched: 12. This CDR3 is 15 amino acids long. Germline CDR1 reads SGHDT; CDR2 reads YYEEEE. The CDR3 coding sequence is TGTGCCAGCAGCTCCCGGGACAGGGGTCCCAGATCGCAGTTCTTC. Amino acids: CASSSRDRGPRSQFF. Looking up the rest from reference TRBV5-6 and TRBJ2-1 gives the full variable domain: DAGVTQSPTHLIKTRGQQVTLRCSPKSGHDTVSWYQQALGQGPQFIFQYYEEEERQRGNFPDRFSGHQFPNYSSELNVNALLLGDSALYLCASSSRDRGPRSQFFGPGTRLTVL.

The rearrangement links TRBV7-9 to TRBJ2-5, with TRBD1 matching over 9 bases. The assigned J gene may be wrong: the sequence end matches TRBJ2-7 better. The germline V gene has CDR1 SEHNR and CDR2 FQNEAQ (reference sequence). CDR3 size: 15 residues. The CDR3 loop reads CASSEHTGTGYEQYF. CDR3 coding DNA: TGTGCCAGCAGCGAACATACCGGGACAGGGTACGAGCAGTACTTC.

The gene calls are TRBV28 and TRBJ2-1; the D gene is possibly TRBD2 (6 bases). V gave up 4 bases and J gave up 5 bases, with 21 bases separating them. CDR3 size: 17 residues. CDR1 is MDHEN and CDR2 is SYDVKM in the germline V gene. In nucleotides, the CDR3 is TGTGCCAGCAGTTCGAAGCGGGCCCCCCCTACTAACAATGAGCAGTTCTTC. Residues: CASSSKRAPPTNNEQFF.

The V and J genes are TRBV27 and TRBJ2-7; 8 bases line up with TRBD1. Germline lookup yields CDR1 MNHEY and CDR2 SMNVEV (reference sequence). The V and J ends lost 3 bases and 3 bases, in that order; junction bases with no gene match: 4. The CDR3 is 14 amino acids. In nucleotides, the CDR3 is TGTGCCAGCAGTTTCTCAGACAGGGGCTACGAGCAGTACTTC. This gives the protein CASSFSDRGYEQYF.

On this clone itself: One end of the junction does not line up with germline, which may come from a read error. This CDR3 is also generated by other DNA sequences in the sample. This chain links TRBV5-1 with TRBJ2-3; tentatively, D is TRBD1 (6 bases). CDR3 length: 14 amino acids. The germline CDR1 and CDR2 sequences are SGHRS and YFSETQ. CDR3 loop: CASSPGQHTDTQYF. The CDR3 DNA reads TGTGCCAGCAGCCCGGGACAACACACAGATACGCAGTATTTT.

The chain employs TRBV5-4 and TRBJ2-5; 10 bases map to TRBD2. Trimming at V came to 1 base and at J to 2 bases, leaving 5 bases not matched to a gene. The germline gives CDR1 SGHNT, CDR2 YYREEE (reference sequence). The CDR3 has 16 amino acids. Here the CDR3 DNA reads TGTGCCAGCAGCTTGCCTAGCGGGGGATCTCAAGAGACCCAGTACTTC. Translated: CASSLPSGGSQETQYF.

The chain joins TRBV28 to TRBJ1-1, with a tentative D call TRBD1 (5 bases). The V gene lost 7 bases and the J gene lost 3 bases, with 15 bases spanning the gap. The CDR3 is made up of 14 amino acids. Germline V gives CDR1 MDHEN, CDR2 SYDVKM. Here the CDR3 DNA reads TGTGCCAGCACTTGGGACCATGGGTACACTGAAGCTTTCTTT. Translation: CASTWDHGYTEAFF. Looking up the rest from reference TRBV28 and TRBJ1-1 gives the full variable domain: DVKVTQSSRYLVKRTGEKVFLECVQDMDHENMFWYRQDPGLGLRLIYFSYDVKMKEKGDIPEGYSVSREKKERFSLILESASTNQTSMYLCASTWDHGYTEAFFGQGTRLTVV.

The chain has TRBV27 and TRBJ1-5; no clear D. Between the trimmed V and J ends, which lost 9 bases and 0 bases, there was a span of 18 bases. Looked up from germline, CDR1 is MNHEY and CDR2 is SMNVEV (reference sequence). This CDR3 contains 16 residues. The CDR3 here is CASRTYSRDSNQPQHF. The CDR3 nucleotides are TGTGCCAGTAGGACCTACTCGCGAGATAGCAATCAGCCCCAGCATTTT.